This section outlines one T cell receptor beta chain sequence together with its context. No cognate antigen has been identified for it. No much larger clone is present one base from it, and per-base qualities are unavailable. This sample is drawn from a study of CD8 T cells in Susac syndrome (dated by TCRdb to 2018 to 2020). About the study as a whole: Whether CD8+ T cell activation and differentiation in Susac syndrome was antigen driven was tested using repertoire sequencing. The full study reports these points: The TCR sequencing and HLA analysis was acknowledged to have included a relatively small number of individuals.

Peripheral blood CD8+ and CD4+ T cells from healthy donors, Susac syndrome patients and multiple sclerosis patients were profiled using high-throughput TCR beta sequencing. The healthy donors served as controls matched for age and sex. Bulk CD8+ and CD4+ T cells were purified magnetically by negative isolation, whereas CD8+ TEMRA cells were enriched by FACS. Blood was collected in EDTA tubes and processed within 24 hours, with PBMCs isolated through density gradient centrifugation. PBMCs intended for TCR sequencing were cryopreserved in liquid nitrogen and were subsequently thawed in a 37 degrees C water bath. A purity of at least 90% was achieved for sorted or isolated CD4+, CD8+ and CD8+ TEMRA cells. RNA was extracted using the RNeasy kit, and roughly 0.5 to 1 microgram was reverse transcribed with random hexamers. The immunoSEQ multiplex PCR assay, covering 54 Vbeta and 13 Jbeta segments, was used to amplify TCR beta CDR3 regions. Bias from PCR amplification was corrected by using a synthetic template baseline for primer optimization and for computational correction. As for the original processing: Reads were annotated to V, D and J genes according to IMGT and were analyzed with immunoSEQ Analyzer, with only productive sequences retained. To calculate clonality, Shannon entropy was normalized by log2 of the number of productive unique sequences and then subtracted from one. For each patient and control, public and private clones were evaluated among the 100 most prevalent clones. Clones were defined as Susac-specific if absent from the healthy and MS cohorts, from roughly 1,100 published viral clones and from other ImmuneACCESS disease sequences. TCRdb cleaned the public reads at Q25 with fastp, built clones with MiXCR and kept in-frame beta chains. Duplicate CDR3 protein sequences are folded into a single record with the most common DNA and genes. These V and J calls derive from TCRdb rather than the authors' analysis. Counted in this sample were some 190,000 distinct CDR3 sequences; approximately 93% of them appeared once. 0.1% of the sample is taken by the ten largest.

Inclusive of the bounding cysteine and phenylalanine, the CDR3 is 18 residues long. Of all the DNA, just the CDR3 is kept, 54 bases in frame from base 1. Per the germline V gene (reference sequence), LNHDA is the CDR1 and SQIVND is the CDR2. V is trimmed back by 3 bases and J by 2 bases, and the junction contains 11 bases that no gene match accounts for. The sequenced material came from CD4+ T cells from PBMCs. The V and J genes are TRBV19 and TRBJ2-3; the junction holds 10 bases that match TRBD1. The receptor's source is a human donor in good health. The CDR3 region reads CASSMARGTGVTTDTQYF. The sequenced DNA: TGTGCCAGTAGTATGGCCCGCGGGACAGGGGTAACCACAGATACGCAGTATTTT.